The entry that follows covers one T cell receptor (beta chain) sequence. Its antigen is still unknown. Base qualities are not provided; no much larger clone lies one nucleotide away. V trim: 4 bases; J trim: 3 bases; unmatched bases: 11. CDR3 length: 16 amino acids, cysteine to phenylalanine. Left in the record is the CDR3 DNA by itself, 48 bases read in frame from the first base. CDR1 DFQATT and CDR2 SNEGSKA were looked up in the germline V gene (reference sequence). The sample was run on an Illumina HiSeq 1500. TCRdb trimmed the raw reads at Q25, called clones with MiXCR and kept productive beta chains. Each CDR3 protein gets just one entry, which takes the most common genes and DNA from the rows behind it. Present in this sample are a few hundred thousand distinct CDR3 sequences, over 20% of which were seen just once. The leading ten clones occupy approximately 18% of the sample. This sample was included in a study of T cell repertoires in cytomegalovirus infection (dated by TCRdb to 2018 to 2020). Describing the broader study: Donor HLA type was relevant to the analysis, because carriage of CMV infection together with the matching HLA type was indicated by public TCR beta signatures.

General conclusions and limits of the study: Carriers of CMV infection plus the relevant HLA type were discriminated by the cumulative frequency of public TCR beta family members in the study cohort and in an independent roughly 400-donor cohort. The ex vivo response was dominated by HLA-C-restricted CMV-specific TCR beta clonotypes, which also provided the single most frequent clonotype in two of eight donors.

The TCR sequence derives from a human donor in good health (CMV status not recorded). Some clones in this sample may be carry-over from other donors' samples. Rearrangement joined TRBV20-1 to TRBJ2-1, and 8 junctional nucleotides match TRBD1. The sample consisted of CD8+ T cells from PBMCs. In nucleotides, the sequence is TGCAGTGCTATCCACCCCCAGGGGGCCTTCTACAATGAGCAGTTCTTC. It specifies CSAIHPQGAFYNEQFF.